Below, 10 T cell receptor beta chains from the same sample are listed, as sequenced in a study of cytomegalovirus exposure and HLA in healthy donors. 13 Jbeta primers and 60 Vbeta primers were used for the PCR. The assay was immunoSEQ multiplex PCR, and TCRdb's table has in-frame clones only and misses some. This table holds about 200,000 clones, 70% to 85% found once. Sequences were obtained from PBMCs. These receptors all stem from a man aged 50 to 60 in good health and CMV-seronegative.

This chain connects TRBV2 to TRBJ1-1; 7 bases fit TRBD1. The V gene end was trimmed by 6 bases and the J gene end by 6 bases; junction bases not matched to a gene: 22. This CDR3 has 18 amino acids. Germline V gene data show CDR1 as SNHLY and CDR2 as FYNNEI. CDR3 loop: CASSPSSGCGRGGAEAFF. The DNA of the CDR3 is TGTGCCAGCAGCCCATCCTCAGGGTGTGGACGAGGGGGCGCTGAAGCTTTCTTT.

The V gene is TRBV6-5, the J gene TRBJ2-3, with a weak D call TRBD1 (5 bases). Germline V gives CDR1 MNHEY, CDR2 SVGAGI. The CDR3 sequence is 15 residues long. V lost 2 bases and J 1 base, leaving 10 bases between the germline ends. The CDR3 loop reads CASSYRTHRTDTQYF. In nucleotides, the CDR3 is TGTGCCAGCAGTTACCGGACACATCGCACAGATACGCAGTATTTT.

The chain combines TRBV15 with TRBJ1-5; D uncertain. Germline values: CDR1 LNHNV, CDR2 YYDKDF (reference sequence). This CDR3 contains 15 residues. V lost 0 bases, J lost 0 bases, and 6 bases lay in between. This CDR3 reads CATSRDPISNQPQHF. CDR3 in DNA: TGTGCCACCAGCAGAGATCCAATTAGCAATCAGCCCCAGCATTTT. Together with reference TRBV15 and TRBJ1-5, the CDR3 gives the full variable domain: DAMVIQNPRYQVTQFGKPVTLSCSQTLNHNVMYWYQQKSSQAPKLLFHYYDKDFNNEADTPDNFQSRRPNTSFCFLDIRSPGLGDTAMYLCATSRDPISNQPQHFGDGTRLSIL.

This clone has a handful of counts. The genes are TRBV6-6 and TRBJ2-7, with 8 bases identical to TRBD2. Germline CDR1 is MNHNY and CDR2 is SVGAGI (reference sequence). The CDR3 runs 13 residues. Trimming at V came to 2 bases and at J to 9 bases, leaving 6 bases not matched to a gene. As DNA, the CDR3 is TGTGCCAGCAGTTACGTGGGTAGCGGGGTGCAGTACTTC. Amino acid sequence: CASSYVGSGVQYF.

The CDR3 coding sequence is TGTGCCAGCAGTCGAGGGGGCACCGGGGCCAACGTCCTGACTTTC. It yields the protein CASSRGGTGANVLTF. The chain recombines TRBV7-9 with TRBJ2-6; 7 nucleotides agree with TRBD1. From germline, CDR1 is SEHNR and CDR2 FQNEAQ (reference sequence). V lost 6 bases, J lost 4 bases, and 6 bases stayed unmatched. This CDR3 is 15 amino acids long.

This clone was observed once. CDR3 region: CASSFGGSNQPQHF. Written as DNA, the CDR3 is TGTGCCAGCAGCTTCGGGGGTAGCAATCAGCCCCAGCATTTT. The chain joins TRBV5-5 to TRBJ1-5, with D tentatively TRBD1 (5 bases). The germline V gene encodes CDR1 SGHKS and CDR2 YYEKEE (reference sequence). With 2 bases removed from V and 0 bases from J, the gap between germline ends came to 6 bases. This CDR3 is 14 amino acids long.

The rearrangement uses TRBV27 and TRBJ1-2, with TRBD1 as a possible D gene (5 bases). V lost 5 bases to trimming and J lost 7 bases, with 14 bases between them. Germline V gene sequence: CDR1 MNHEY, CDR2 SMNVEV (reference sequence). The CDR3 contains 13 residues. The CDR3 here is CASSLLQGGGYTF. In nucleotides, the CDR3 is TGTGCCAGCAGTCTCCTGCAGGGCGGTGGCTACACCTTC.

The V and J genes are TRBV27 and TRBJ2-7; TRBD1 matches at 11 bases. Per germline, CDR1 MNHEY and CDR2 SMNVEV (reference sequence). Unmatched junction bases numbered 2, after V lost 8 bases and J lost 2 bases. The CDR3 has 13 residues. The CDR3 reads CASRDRGTYEQYF. DNA for the CDR3: TGTGCCAGCCGGGACAGGGGGACCTACGAGCAGTACTTC.

V is TRBV6-4 and J is TRBJ2-3; TRBD2 is a possible D gene (5 bases). V lost 0 bases to trimming and J lost 0 bases, with 13 bases between them. This CDR3 spans 17 amino acids. CDR1 and CDR2 (germline): MRHNA, SNTAGT. The CDR3 bases are TGTGCCAGCAGTGACTCTTGGCGGGCACGAAGCACAGATACGCAGTATTTT. It specifies CASSDSWRARSTDTQYF.

The chain employs TRBV19 and TRBJ2-7, with 7 bases aligning to TRBD1. Germline V gene data show CDR1 as LNHDA and CDR2 as SQIVND (reference sequence). The CDR3 sequence is 13 residues long. V dropped 4 bases and J dropped 5; count of bases not matched to a gene: 5. The CDR3 DNA sequence: TGTGCCAGTAGTACGACCGGGACAGACGAGCAGTACTTC. Protein product: CASSTTGTDEQYF.